Below, 25 T cell receptor beta chains from the same sample are listed, as sequenced in a study of blood T cell repertoires in COVID-19. Some clones are missing from TCRdb's copy, which holds only in-frame ones; the method was immunoSEQ multiplex PCR. Of 200,000 to 250,000 clones listed, more than 70% were seen once; the top ten hold roughly 2.5%. The material sequenced was peripheral blood. The source of these receptors is a woman aged 60-70 years with acute or convalescent COVID-19.

This chain joins TRBV19 and TRBJ2-2; D ambiguous. The germline CDR1 and CDR2 sequences are LNHDA and SQIVND (reference sequence). The CDR3 runs to 16 residues. Trimming shortened V by 1 base and J by 2 bases, and 11 bases separated the two germline ends. CDR3 in DNA: TGTGCCAGTAGTATAGGGCCCGGAGTTAACACCGGGGAGCTGTTTTTT. Protein: CASSIGPGVNTGELFF.

The chain recombines TRBV3-1 (or the pseudogene TRBV3-2) with TRBJ1-2; possibly TRBD1 for D (6 bases). Germline-derived CDR1 and CDR2 are LGHDT and YNNKEL (reference sequence). V lost 4 bases to trimming and J lost 4 bases, with 10 bases between them. This CDR3 has 13 amino acids. This CDR3 reads CASSPRGGYGYTF. Written as DNA, the CDR3 is TGTGCCAGCAGCCCGAGGGGGGGCTATGGCTACACCTTC.

The chain uses TRBV28 and TRBJ2-6; TRBD1 matches 9 bases. Germline values: CDR1 MDHEN, CDR2 SYDVKM. V was pared by 5 bases and J by 2 bases, with 7 bases of the junction left unmatched. This CDR3 has 17 residues. For the CDR3, the DNA is TGTGCCAGCAGTCCCGGGACAGGGCTTGCTGGGGCCAACGTCCTGACTTTC. It is translated as CASSPGTGLAGANVLTF.

The CDR3 loop is CASSRVRGASTDTQYF. CDR3 sequence (DNA): TGCGCCAGCAGCCGGGTCCGGGGGGCTAGCACAGATACGCAGTATTTT. The V and J genes are TRBV5-1 and TRBJ2-3; D might be TRBD2 (7 bases). Germline V lookup: CDR1 SGHRS, CDR2 YFSETQ. There are 16 residues in the CDR3. Deletions cut 4 bases from V and 0 bases from J, with 15 bases between.

The chain is built from TRBV5-1 and TRBJ1-2, with D tentatively TRBD1 (6 bases). The germline CDR1 and CDR2 sequences are SGHRS and YFSETQ. V lost 3 bases, J lost 2 bases, and 11 bases lay in between. This CDR3 has 14 residues. The DNA for the CDR3 is TGCGCCAGCAGCTCGGACAGTGCGAACTATGGCTACACCTTC. Protein product: CASSSDSANYGYTF.

V and J are TRBV24-1 and TRBJ2-1, with 11 bases fitting TRBD2. CDR1 and CDR2 from the germline V gene are KGHDR and SFDVKD. The CDR3 covers 15 residues. The trim removed 6 bases at V and 8 bases at J, leaving 8 bases unmatched. The CDR3 loop reads CATSRGSGRAHEQFF. The CDR3 nucleotides are TGTGCCACCAGTAGGGGTAGCGGGAGGGCCCATGAGCAGTTCTTC.

V usage is TRBV6-5 and J usage is TRBJ1-2, with D maybe TRBD1 (5 bases). The ends were cut back, 2 bases at V and 0 bases at J, with 10 bases in the middle. Germline CDR1 is MNHEY and CDR2 is SVGAGI. The CDR3 is made up of 15 amino acids. Here the CDR3 reads CASSYGRQTNYGYTF. CDR3 DNA: TGTGCCAGCAGTTACGGACGACAGACTAACTATGGCTACACCTTC.

This clone has only one observation. The chain links TRBV4-3 to TRBJ2-3; tentative D call: TRBD1 (6 bases). This CDR3 region has 16 residues. V was cut by 0 bases and J by 2 bases, with 12 bases left in between. Germline CDR1 LGHNA, CDR2 YSLEER. The CDR3 reads CASSQEIGGYTDTQYF. The CDR3 bases are TGCGCCAGCAGCCAAGAAATAGGGGGATACACAGATACGCAGTATTTT.

The chain links TRBV19 to TRBJ2-3; D uncertain. This CDR3 is 17 amino acids long. The germline V gene has CDR1 LNHDA and CDR2 SQIVND (reference sequence). Between the trimmed V and J ends, which lost 0 bases and 0 bases, there was a span of 13 bases. The CDR3 here is CASSIESLEASTDTQYF. For the CDR3, the DNA is TGTGCCAGTAGTATAGAGTCCCTCGAAGCTAGCACAGATACGCAGTATTTT.

This clone was counted a few times. The rearrangement links TRBV19 to TRBJ2-7; TRBD1 might be the D (6 bases). Trimming cost V 4 bases and J 6 bases, with 10 bases left between them. The CDR3 totals 12 residues. Per the germline V gene, CDR1 is LNHDA and CDR2 is SQIVND (reference sequence). The DNA of the CDR3 is TGTGCCAGTAGTAGGCAGGGGAGCGAGCAGTACTTC. The encoded protein is CASSRQGSEQYF.

This clone was detected a few times. Here the CDR3 reads CASSPDSVGTGELFF. In DNA, the CDR3 is TGTGCCAGCAGTCCCGACAGCGTTGGAACCGGGGAGCTGTTTTTT. The chain recombines TRBV27 with TRBJ2-2, with D possibly being TRBD1 (5 bases). Trimming left V 5 bases short and J 5 bases short, with 15 bases between. CDR3 length equals 15 residues. In germline, CDR1 is MNHEY, CDR2 SMNVEV (reference sequence).

The gene calls are TRBV7-9 and TRBJ2-2; D may be TRBD1 (6 bases). CDR1 is SEHNR, CDR2 FQNEAQ, per germline (reference sequence). V was trimmed by 4 bases and J by 4 bases, leaving 13 bases between them. The CDR3 runs 15 residues. CDR3 in DNA: TGTGCCAGCAGCTCATACAGGGATGGCACCGGGGAGCTGTTTTTT. Translating gives CASSSYRDGTGELFF.

The chain employs TRBV24-1 and TRBJ1-2; D is uncertain. The V and J ends lost 4 bases and 6 bases respectively, with 11 bases between them. The CDR3 has 13 amino acids. The germline gives CDR1 KGHDR, CDR2 SFDVKD. For the CDR3, the DNA is TGTGCCACCAGTGACCAAAGGAGAAATGGCTACACCTTC. Protein: CATSDQRRNGYTF.

The genes are TRBV19 and TRBJ1-1; unclear D gene. From germline, CDR1 is LNHDA and CDR2 SQIVND (reference sequence). This CDR3 region has 13 residues. V was cut by 5 bases and J by 1 base, with 8 bases left in between. CDR3 DNA sequence: TGTGCCAGTAGTCTTACAGAGAACACTGAAGCTTTCTTT. It specifies CASSLTENTEAFF.

The V and J genes are TRBV6-5 and TRBJ1-1, with a possible D match to TRBD1 (6 bases). Trimming left V 6 bases short and J 6 bases short, with 8 bases between. Germline lookup yields CDR1 MNHEY and CDR2 SVGAGI. CDR3 length: 11 amino acids. The CDR3 region is CASRQGAEAFF. In DNA, the CDR3 is TGTGCCAGCAGACAGGGCGCTGAAGCTTTCTTT.

The chain uses TRBV10-3 and TRBJ1-1; D is perhaps TRBD1 (5 bases). The germline V gene has CDR1 ENHRY and CDR2 SYGVKD. This CDR3 spans 16 amino acids. V dropped 3 bases and J dropped 3 bases, with 17 bases sitting between them. In DNA, the CDR3 is TGTGCCATCAGTGACCCAAAGGGAGGGGTCCACACTGAAGCTTTCTTT. It is translated as CAISDPKGGVHTEAFF.

The rearrangement uses TRBV20-1 and TRBJ2-1; no clear D. CDR3 length equals 15 residues. V lost 3 bases and J lost 3, with 15 bases in between. The germline V gene has CDR1 DFQATT and CDR2 SNEGSKA (reference sequence). CDR3 DNA: TGCAGTGCTAGTTCCCAGATCCGAAACTACAATGAGCAGTTCTTC. Protein product: CSASSQIRNYNEQFF.

V is TRBV9 and J is TRBJ1-4, with TRBD1 as a possible D gene (5 bases). Germline loops: CDR1 SGDLS, CDR2 YYNGEE. CDR3 length: 15 residues. Between the trimmed V and J ends, which lost 0 bases and 7 bases, there was a span of 13 bases. CDR3 protein: CASSVEAGLGEKLFF. The CDR3 DNA follows: TGTGCCAGCAGCGTAGAGGCAGGGCTTGGTGAAAAACTGTTTTTT.

The count of this clone is one. The V and J genes are TRBV9 and TRBJ2-2; 8 bases are shared with TRBD2. This CDR3 is built from 15 residues. V was pared by 2 bases and J by 1 base, with 1 base of the junction left unmatched. Germline-derived CDR1 and CDR2 are SGDLS and YYNGEE. The CDR3 nucleotides read TGTGCCAGCAGCGTGAGCGGGAGGAACACCGGGGAGCTGTTTTTT. It yields the protein CASSVSGRNTGELFF.

The chain links TRBV19 to TRBJ1-2, with D tentatively TRBD1 (5 bases). V shed 4 bases and J shed 4 bases, with 13 bases lying between them. In germline, CDR1 is LNHDA, CDR2 SQIVND (reference sequence). There are 14 residues in the CDR3. The DNA for the CDR3 is TGTGCCAGTAGTAAGGGGCCGCCGCTCTATGGCTACACCTTC. It yields the protein CASSKGPPLYGYTF.

The chain couples TRBV6-5 to TRBJ1-1, with 7 bases lining up with TRBD1. Germline-derived CDR1 and CDR2 are MNHEY and SVGAGI. The CDR3 runs 14 residues. V was clipped by 6 bases and J by 8 bases; unmatched bases: 12. Here the CDR3 reads CASSLATGAQEAFF. CDR3 nucleotide sequence: TGTGCCAGCAGCCTCGCCACAGGGGCGCAGGAAGCTTTCTTT.

The CDR3 here is CASSASTGGNEQYF. The CDR3 DNA sequence: TGTGCCAGCAGCGCGTCGACAGGGGGCAACGAGCAGTACTTC. This sequence joins TRBV9 and TRBJ2-7; 10 bases are a match to TRBD1. Trimming removed 3 bases from V and 5 bases from J; junction bases left unmatched: 5. This CDR3 is built from 14 residues. The germline V gene encodes CDR1 SGDLS and CDR2 YYNGEE.

The rearrangement uses TRBV6-5 and TRBJ2-5; TRBD2 matches 10 bases. The V gene end was trimmed by 5 bases and the J gene end by 5 bases; junction bases not matched to a gene: 5. Germline CDR1 and CDR2: MNHEY and SVGAGI. CDR3 length: 14 amino acids. In DNA, the CDR3 is TGTGCCAGCAGTCCGGGACTAGCGTGGGAGACCCAGTACTTC. Its translation is CASSPGLAWETQYF.

This clone was recorded once. The chain carries TRBV29-1 and TRBJ2-3, with 11 bases identical to TRBD2. The germline V gene has CDR1 SQVTM and CDR2 ANQGSEA. V lost 6 bases to trimming and J lost 1 base; unmatched junction nucleotides: 6. This CDR3 has 15 residues. CDR3 nucleotide sequence: TGCAGCGTGACCTTACTAGCGGGGGGCACAGATACGCAGTATTTT. Translating gives CSVTLLAGGTDTQYF.

The J gene is TRBJ2-7, the V gene TRBV10-1; D is ambiguous. The germline V gene has CDR1 WNHNN and CDR2 SYGVQD (reference sequence). The CDR3 contains 14 residues. Trimming stripped 4 bases from V and 2 bases from J, with 12 bases between. CDR3 bases: TGCGCCAGCAGTGGAGGTCCAAGCACCTACGAGCAGTACTTC. Protein: CASSGGPSTYEQYF.